These 19 T cell receptor beta chains were all obtained from the same sample, sequenced in a study of CD8 T cells in Susac syndrome. The authors reverse transcribed roughly 0.5 to 1 ug RNA with random hexamers. TCRdb re-called the immunoSEQ multiplex PCR reads through MiXCR, storing one row per CDR3 protein. Here the sample spans approximately 130,000 distinct CDR3 sequences, around 94% being singletons. The sample taken for sequencing was CD4+ T cells from PBMCs. These receptor sequences come from a human donor in good health.

The genes are TRBV20-1 and TRBJ2-7; 9 nucleotides line up with TRBD2. Trimming removed 1 base from V and 6 bases from J; junction bases left unmatched: 7. This CDR3 is built from 14 residues. In germline, CDR1 is DFQATT, CDR2 SNEGSKA (reference sequence). The CDR3 loop reads CSARGGLASGEQYF. CDR3 in DNA: TGCAGTGCTAGAGGCGGACTAGCGTCCGGCGAGCAGTACTTC.

The rearrangement joins TRBV19 to TRBJ1-1; 9 bases fit TRBD1. After removal of 8 bases from V and 11 bases from J, the junction contained 6 bases not matched to a gene. This CDR3 is 11 amino acids long. The germline V gene has CDR1 LNHDA and CDR2 SQIVND (reference sequence). Here the CDR3 reads CASAQGAKAFF. In DNA form, the CDR3 reads TGTGCCAGTGCACAGGGGGCTAAGGCTTTCTTT.

The V gene is TRBV20-1, the J gene TRBJ1-1, with a tentative D call TRBD1 (5 bases). Trimming took off 0 bases at V and 1 base at J, with 9 bases between the two ends. Per germline, CDR1 DFQATT and CDR2 SNEGSKA (reference sequence). The CDR3 consists of 14 residues. The CDR3 loop is CSARDGAGNTEAFF. The CDR3 nucleotides are TGCAGTGCTAGAGATGGGGCAGGGAACACTGAAGCTTTCTTT.

The gene calls are TRBV20-1 and TRBJ2-3, with TRBD2 identical over 7 bases. The CDR3 extends over 14 amino acids. V lost 3 bases, J lost 2 bases, and 5 bases stayed unmatched. Germline V lookup: CDR1 DFQATT, CDR2 SNEGSKA (reference sequence). The CDR3 DNA sequence: TGCAGTGCTAGCGAAGCGGGATACACAGATACGCAGTATTTT. Residues: CSASEAGYTDTQYF.

The genes are TRBV20-1 and TRBJ2-5, with TRBD2 matching over 7 bases. This CDR3 region has 14 residues. V lost 6 bases to trimming and J lost 6 bases; unmatched junction nucleotides: 13. Germline values: CDR1 DFQATT, CDR2 SNEGSKA (reference sequence). The CDR3 protein is CSAAPGGSWQTQYF. The CDR3 coding sequence is TGCAGTGCAGCCCCGGGCGGGAGTTGGCAGACCCAGTACTTC.

The rearrangement links TRBV27 to TRBJ2-3; 8 bases line up with TRBD1. J was trimmed by 1 base and V by 1 base; bases with no gene match: 1. CDR3 length: 15 residues. Germline CDR1 and CDR2: MNHEY and SMNVEV (reference sequence). The CDR3 region is CASSLLDRGTDTQYF. DNA for the CDR3: TGTGCCAGCAGTTTATTGGACAGGGGCACAGATACGCAGTATTTT.

The chain employs TRBV4-1 and TRBJ1-2; D unresolved. Trimming left V 0 bases short and J 8 bases short, with 10 bases between. The CDR3 sequence is 13 residues long. Germline V gene sequence: CDR1 MGHRA, CDR2 YSYEKL. The CDR3: CASSQDNVAGYTF. For the CDR3, the DNA is TGCGCCAGCAGCCAAGATAACGTGGCCGGCTACACCTTC.

This chain joins TRBV11-2 and TRBJ2-7; TRBD2 aligns across 7 bases. The germline V gene has CDR1 SGHAT and CDR2 FQNNGV. The junction had 8 bases not matched to a gene; V was cut back by 3 bases and J by 9 bases. CDR3 size: 13 residues. This CDR3 is CASSLATSRAQYF. The CDR3 DNA sequence: TGTGCCAGCAGCTTGGCGACTAGCCGGGCGCAGTACTTC.

This chain connects TRBV6-6 to TRBJ2-4; the D gene could be TRBD1 or TRBD2 (6 bases each). V gave up 5 bases and J gave up 7 bases, with 15 bases separating them. CDR1 is MNHNY, CDR2 SVGAGI, per germline (reference sequence). The CDR3 extends over 14 amino acids. The CDR3 spells CASSLQLGGNIQYF. In nucleotides, the CDR3 is TGTGCCAGCAGTCTCCAGTTGGGGGGCAACATTCAGTACTTC.

This clonotype appeared once. The V and J genes are TRBV3-1 and TRBJ2-3; D unclear. Germline CDR1 reads LGHDT; CDR2 reads YNNKEL (reference sequence). The CDR3 sequence is 12 residues long. The CDR3 DNA reads TGTGCTGTGTCCCCCAATGAAGATACGCAGTATTTT. As protein: CAVSPNEDTQYF.

Only one count was recorded for this clonotype. The chain uses TRBV3-1 and TRBJ1-4; no reliable D call. CDR1 and CDR2 from the germline V gene are LGHDT and YNNKEL (reference sequence). Trimming stripped 1 base from V and 13 bases from J, with 10 bases between. This CDR3 region has 12 residues. The CDR3 loop is CASSQGNRRLFF. CDR3 DNA sequence: TGTGCCAGCAGCCAAGGTAACAGAAGACTGTTTTTT.

The genes are TRBV29-1 and TRBJ2-2, with a weak D call TRBD1 (5 bases). Germline lookup yields CDR1 SQVTM and CDR2 ANQGSEA. The CDR3 sequence is 11 residues long. The V end lost 7 bases, the J end lost 6 bases, and 9 bases lay between the germline ends. The CDR3 loop is CSADSAGELFF. As DNA, the CDR3 is TGCAGCGCTGACAGTGCCGGGGAGCTGTTTTTT.

This clonotype has just a few counts. The chain links TRBV12-3 or TRBV12-4 to TRBJ2-2; D remains unclear. The CDR3 runs to 13 residues. Trimming took 3 bases from V and 0 from J, leaving 2 bases between them. This CDR3 is CASSLANTGELFF. As DNA, the CDR3 is TGTGCCAGCAGTTTGGCGAACACCGGGGAGCTGTTTTTT.

CDR3 in amino acids: CASSPQVINYGYTF. The CDR3 DNA is TGTGCCAGCAGTCCTCAGGTTATTAACTATGGCTACACCTTC. The chain links TRBV12-3 or TRBV12-4 to TRBJ1-2, with D unresolved. The CDR3 contains 14 residues. Trimming removed 5 bases at V and 1 base at J, with 11 bases between.

The chain carries TRBV27 and TRBJ2-5, with 12 bases matching TRBD2. This CDR3 has 15 residues. CDR1 and CDR2 (germline): MNHEY, SMNVEV (reference sequence). V trimming: 4 bases; J trimming: 5 bases; junction bases outside the gene matches: 5. The CDR3 protein is CASSSLAGGRETQYF. The CDR3 nucleotides read TGTGCCAGCAGTTCGCTAGCGGGAGGGCGGGAGACCCAGTACTTC.

V gene TRBV3-1 combines with J gene TRBJ2-7, with TRBD1 matching over 12 bases. This CDR3 spans 17 amino acids. Germline values: CDR1 LGHDT, CDR2 YNNKEL (reference sequence). V lost 0 bases to trimming and J lost 2 bases; unmatched junction nucleotides: 5. This CDR3 reads CASSQDRGTGGPYEQYF. The DNA for the CDR3 is TGTGCCAGCAGCCAAGATAGGGGGACAGGGGGCCCCTACGAGCAGTACTTC.

V gene TRBV30 combines with J gene TRBJ2-5; weak D call: TRBD1 (6 bases). The germline V gene has CDR1 GTSNPN and CDR2 SVGIG (reference sequence). CDR3 length equals 17 residues. Trimming pared 3 bases from V and 0 bases from J, leaving 20 bases between. Here the CDR3 DNA reads TGTGCCTGGAGCTTACCTCCGGGACACCAGTACCAAGAGACCCAGTACTTC. Its protein product is CAWSLPPGHQYQETQYF.

The chain couples TRBV5-6 to TRBJ2-5; D tentatively reads TRBD1 or TRBD2 (5 bases each). This CDR3 is built from 13 residues. Trimming pared 5 bases from V and 4 bases from J, leaving 12 bases between. Germline CDR1 is SGHDT and CDR2 is YYEEEE. CDR3 nucleotides: TGTGCCAGCAGTTCCTTAGGGACAGAGACCCAGTACTTC. Protein sequence: CASSSLGTETQYF. Looking up the rest from reference TRBV5-6 and TRBJ2-5 gives the full variable domain: DAGVTQSPTHLIKTRGQQVTLRCSPKSGHDTVSWYQQALGQGPQFIFQYYEEEERQRGNFPDRFSGHQFPNYSSELNVNALLLGDSALYLCASSSLGTETQYFGPGTRLLVL.

The V and J genes are TRBV14 and TRBJ2-1; perhaps TRBD2 as D (6 bases). Germline assignment: CDR1 SGHDN and CDR2 FVKESK. The length of the CDR3 is 15 residues. V gave up 1 base and J gave up 4 bases, with 11 bases separating them. The CDR3 DNA is TGTGCCAGCAGCCAAGCCCAGGGACTTTACAATGAGCAGTTCTTC. This encodes CASSQAQGLYNEQFF.